This is a list of T cell receptor beta chains from one sample in a study of cytomegalovirus exposure and HLA in healthy donors. Some clones are missing from TCRdb's copy, which holds only in-frame ones; the method was immunoSEQ multiplex PCR. The sample gives around 64,000 clones, roughly 87% of which show up once; roughly 10% is in the top ten. The sample comprised PBMCs. The receptors stem from a female donor in good health and CMV-seronegative. The CDR3 runs from the conserved cysteine through the conserved F or W. Each record gives: D gene, J gene, clone size, V gene, CDR3 DNA, CDR3 protein. The D gene is left open where the match is weak. A clone size is listed for some rows: how often the clone was seen (once, few, many), or a class if it is expanded.

- TRBJ2-7 - TRBV7-9 TGTGCCAGCAGCTCATCCAGTAGCGACGAGCAGTACTTC CASSSSSSDEQYF
TRBD1 TRBJ1-2 - TRBV7-2 TGTGCCAGCAGCGCAGACAGGGTCGTTCATGGCTACACCTTC CASSADRVVHGYTF
TRBD2 TRBJ2-7 - TRBV2 TGTGCCACACTAGCGGGAGTCTGGTCCTACGAGCAGTACTTC CATLAGVWSYEQYF
- TRBJ2-5 few TRBV11-2 TGTGCCAGCAGCCCCCGCCTCTTTGGAGGGCCGGAGACCCAGTACTTC CASSPRLFGGPETQYF
- TRBJ2-4 - TRBV6-1 TGTGCCAGCAGAGGACTGGAAAACATTCAGTACTTC CASRGLENIQYF
TRBD2 TRBJ2-4 - TRBV9 TGTGCCAGCCGAGGGAGGGAAAACAGTCAGTACTTC CASRGRENSQYF
- TRBJ2-2 - TRBV19 TGTGCCAGTACAGCTGGGGGCGTCTTGGGTACCGGGGAGCTGTTTTTT CASTAGGVLGTGELFF
TRBD1 TRBJ1-1 - TRBV9 TGTGCCAGCAGCTTGGGACAGGGGGCGCCGGGGAACACTGAAGCTTTCTTT CASSLGQGAPGNTEAFF
- TRBJ2-5 - TRBV7-2 TGTGCCAGCAGCGAAAAACACCTAGGGGGGAGGGCGGAGACCCAGTACTTC CASSEKHLGGRAETQYF
- TRBJ1-1 - TRBV19 TGTGCCAGTATGATTTGGGGGGTGAACACTGAAGCTTTCTTT CASMIWGVNTEAFF
- TRBJ1-4 - TRBV6-4 TGTGCCAGCAGTGAATTTGGGACAACGAATGAAAAACTGTTTTTT CASSEFGTTNEKLFF
- TRBJ2-7 - TRBV15 TGTGCCACCAGCGTCACCGACAGGCGAGGAACCTACGAGCAGTACTTC CATSVTDRRGTYEQYF
- TRBJ1-2 - TRBV6-1 TGTGCCAGCGTGACGGGGGCTAACTATGGCTACACCTTC CASVTGANYGYTF
TRBD1 TRBJ2-2 - TRBV25-1 TGTGCCAGCAGTGATAGTCCCGGGACAGGGAACGGGGAGCTGTTTTTT CASSDSPGTGNGELFF
TRBD2 TRBJ2-1 - TRBV11-3 TGTGCCAGCAGCTTAGGACTAGCGGGAGGGACACTTGGTGAGCAGTTCTTC CASSLGLAGGTLGEQFF
TRBD1 TRBJ1-2 few TRBV7-2 TGTGCCAGCAGCTTAGGGGACAGACCTAACTATGGCTACACCTTC CASSLGDRPNYGYTF
- TRBJ2-1 - TRBV5-1 TGCGCCAGCAGCCTCTATCTAGGGAGTGATGAGCAGTTCTTC CASSLYLGSDEQFF
- TRBJ1-2 - TRBV5-8 TGTGCCAGCACCTTCAGCTATGGCTACACCTTC CASTFSYGYTF
TRBD1 TRBJ1-1 once TRBV7-6 TGTGCCAGCAGCCCGAACAGGGGAGTGAACACTGAAGCTTTCTTT CASSPNRGVNTEAFF
- TRBJ2-1 - TRBV10-3 TGTGCCAGCTCCCGCTCCGGGGTGAACAATGAGCAGTTCTTC CASSRSGVNNEQFF
- TRBJ2-5 - TRBV5-4 TGTGCCAGCAGCTTGGACCAGCAAGAGACCCAGTACTTC CASSLDQQETQYF
- TRBJ1-2 once TRBV27 TGTGCCAGCAGTTTAAACAGGGTGGGGGCGAATGGCTACACCTTC CASSLNRVGANGYTF
TRBD1 TRBJ2-3 - TRBV29-1 TGCAGCGTCGCTCCGGGACAGGGGTTATCAGATACGCAGTATTTT CSVAPGQGLSDTQYF
- TRBJ2-3 once TRBV6-1 TGTGCCAGCAGTGCCGCCCATACGGGCACAGATACGCAGTATTTT CASSAAHTGTDTQYF
- TRBJ2-7 once TRBV10-3 TGTGCCATCAGTGTCAGCGGGTCCTACGAGCAGTACTTC CAISVSGSYEQYF
TRBD1 TRBJ2-7 - TRBV28 TGTGCCAGCAGAACCTCGACAGGGATTCACGAGCAGTACTTC CASRTSTGIHEQYF